A selection of T cell receptor beta chains follows, all from one sample in a study of siplizumab effects on memory and regulatory T cells. Assay: immunoSEQ multiplex PCR; the TCRdb copy retains only in-frame clones and omits some. The table includes some 88,000 clones, about 90% detected once. Sequencing was performed on CD4+ T cells sorted from blood. The receptors were gathered from a human donor in good health. Both conserved end residues are part of each CDR3. The D gene is left open where the match is weak.

cdr3_aa cdr3_nt v_call cdr3_length d_call j_call
CATQRGQVYGYTF TGTGCCACCCAGAGGGGACAGGTCTATGGCTACACCTTC TRBV11-3 13 TRBD1 TRBJ1-2
CASSQDWREEETQYF TGTGCCAGCAGCCAAGATTGGAGGGAGGAAGAGACCCAGTACTTC TRBV4-2 15 . TRBJ2-5
CASSLVAGFDNEQFF TGTGCCAGCAGCTTAGTAGCGGGATTTGACAATGAGCAGTTCTTC TRBV7-2 15 TRBD2 TRBJ2-1
CASSLRPTGELFF TGTGCCAGCAGCTTGAGACCCACCGGGGAGCTGTTTTTT TRBV13 13 . TRBJ2-2
CASRPLASTDTQYF TGTGCCAGTAGGCCATTAGCGAGCACAGATACGCAGTATTTT TRBV19 14 . TRBJ2-3
CASSFLGLSYNEQFF TGTGCCAGCAGCTTTCTGGGGCTCTCCTACAATGAGCAGTTCTTC TRBV7-9 15 . TRBJ2-1
CASSLSPGMNTEAFF TGTGCCAGCAGCTTAAGCCCAGGCATGAACACTGAAGCTTTCTTT TRBV7-3 15 . TRBJ1-1
CASSLGPQRGNQETQYF TGTGCCAGCAGCTTGGGACCTCAAAGAGGTAACCAAGAGACCCAGTACTTC TRBV5-4 17 . TRBJ2-5
CASSLGQGAIYEQYF TGTGCCAGCTCACTCGGACAGGGGGCCATCTACGAGCAGTACTTC TRBV18 15 TRBD1 TRBJ2-7
CASSMGLAENYEQYF TGTGCCAGCAGCATGGGACTAGCGGAAAACTACGAGCAGTACTTC TRBV7-3 15 TRBD2 TRBJ2-7
CASSLLGLGTEAFF TGTGCCAGCAGCTTACTGGGGCTCGGCACTGAAGCTTTCTTT TRBV7-9 14 . TRBJ1-1
CASRRDTEAFF TGTGCCAGCCGCAGGGACACTGAAGCTTTCTTT TRBV6-5 11 . TRBJ1-1
CASSEGLGSYEQYF TGTGCCAGCAGTGAGGGACTAGGGAGCTACGAGCAGTACTTC TRBV6-1 14 TRBD2 TRBJ2-7
CASTPEQGGRGYTF TGTGCCAGCACCCCGGAGCAGGGAGGGCGCGGCTACACCTTC TRBV6-1 14 . TRBJ1-2
CAIRDRGLVYGYTF TGTGCAATCCGGGACAGGGGGCTCGTCTATGGCTACACCTTC TRBV7-9 14 TRBD1 TRBJ1-2
CASSSQGVDTQYF TGTGCCAGCAGCTCACAGGGAGTAGATACGCAGTATTTT TRBV7-3 13 . TRBJ2-3
CASSRTSNEQFF TGTGCCAGCAGTAGGACTAGCAATGAGCAGTTCTTC TRBV6-5 12 TRBD2 TRBJ2-1
CSVQGNTEAFF TGCAGTGTACAGGGGAACACTGAAGCTTTCTTT TRBV20-1 11 . TRBJ1-1
CASSIGGDANTGELFF TGTGCCAGTAGTATAGGAGGGGACGCGAACACCGGGGAGCTGTTTTTT TRBV19 16 . TRBJ2-2
CASSIYQGIGNQPQHF TGTGCCAGTAGTATATATCAGGGTATTGGCAATCAGCCCCAGCATTTT TRBV19 16 . TRBJ1-5
CASTEGQAGTGELFF TGTGCCAGCACCGAGGGGCAGGCGGGGACCGGGGAGCTGTTTTTT TRBV2 15 . TRBJ2-2
CACKRDSSYNEQFF TGTGCCTGTAAGCGGGATAGCTCCTACAATGAGCAGTTCTTC TRBV7-3 14 TRBD2 TRBJ2-1